Listed here are 9 T cell receptor beta chains from one sample, sequenced in a study of cytomegalovirus exposure and HLA in healthy donors. PCR was performed using 60 Vbeta and 13 Jbeta primers. Produced via immunoSEQ multiplex PCR; TCRdb's table is partial and in-frame only. The data hold about 200,000 clones, with about 80% observed a single time. Sequencing was performed on PBMCs. These receptors were collected from a girl aged 5 to 17 in good health and CMV-seronegative.

The chain is built from TRBV14 and TRBJ2-5; D unclear. Germline V gene data show CDR1 as SGHDN and CDR2 as FVKESK. The ends were cut back, 0 bases at V and 13 bases at J, with 9 bases in the middle. The CDR3 extends over 11 amino acids. The CDR3 sequence is CASSQESHGYF. CDR3 bases: TGTGCCAGCAGCCAAGAGAGTCATGGGTACTTC.

The chain employs TRBV14 and TRBJ1-2; D is undetermined. V lost 6 bases to trimming and J lost 2 bases, with 10 bases between them. The CDR3 is 13 amino acids. The V gene's germline CDR1 is SGHDN and CDR2 FVKESK. The CDR3 loop reads CASRRTGNYGYTF. In DNA form, the CDR3 reads TGTGCCAGCAGACGGACGGGAAACTATGGCTACACCTTC.

With respect to this clone: Other nucleotide sequences from this sample produce the same CDR3. The chain employs TRBV6-6 and TRBJ1-6, with D perhaps TRBD1 (6 bases). V lost 7 bases and J lost 6, with 16 bases in between. Germline V gene sequence: CDR1 MNHNY, CDR2 SVGAGI (reference sequence). This CDR3 contains 15 residues. CDR3 DNA: TGTGCCAGCACCTACACCGGGACAAGTAATTCACCCCTCCACTTT. Protein: CASTYTGTSNSPLHF.

This sequence joins TRBV7-9 and TRBJ2-1; tentatively, D is TRBD2 (5 bases). From germline, CDR1 is SEHNR and CDR2 FQNEAQ (reference sequence). The CDR3 totals 16 residues. Trimming cost V 5 bases and J 6 bases, with 20 bases left between them. The chain's CDR3 is CASSLPRTSPINEQFF. CDR3 bases: TGTGCCAGCAGCCTCCCCCGGACTTCCCCTATCAATGAGCAGTTCTTC.

The V gene is TRBV28, the J gene TRBJ1-4; D gene unclear. The CDR3 loop spans 14 amino acids. V gave up 3 bases and J gave up 8 bases, with 13 bases separating them. Germline CDR1 and CDR2: MDHEN and SYDVKM. CDR3 DNA: TGTGCCAGCAGTTTGAGGAATAGCCCCGAAAAACTGTTTTTT. Amino acid sequence: CASSLRNSPEKLFF. Combining the CDR3 with reference TRBV28 and TRBJ1-4 gives the whole variable domain DVKVTQSSRYLVKRTGEKVFLECVQDMDHENMFWYRQDPGLGLRLIYFSYDVKMKEKGDIPEGYSVSREKKERFSLILESASTNQTSMYLCASSLRNSPEKLFFGSGTQLSVL.

On this clone: A read error may account for a junction end that differs from germline. The V gene is TRBV7-9, the J gene TRBJ1-1; D not certain. Germline V gene data show CDR1 as SEHNR and CDR2 as FQNEAQ (reference sequence). The CDR3 length is 11 residues. CDR3 amino acids: CSSSLFTEAFF. CDR3 DNA: TGTTCCAGCAGCCTATTCACTGAAGCTTTCTTT.

J is TRBJ1-2 and V is TRBV15; D might be TRBD1 (5 bases). Trimming removed 3 bases from V and 5 bases from J, with 7 bases in between. CDR1 is LNHNV, CDR2 YYDKDF, per germline (reference sequence). CDR3 length equals 12 residues. CDR3 loop: CATSRGGYGYTF. The CDR3 region has the DNA TGTGCCACCAGCAGGGGGGGTTATGGCTACACCTTC.

This chain links TRBV28 with TRBJ1-1; D ambiguous. V lost 6 bases, J lost 4 bases, and 12 bases lay in between. From germline, CDR1 is MDHEN and CDR2 SYDVKM. The CDR3 runs to 13 residues. This chain's CDR3 is CASRAETSTEAFF. DNA of the CDR3: TGTGCCAGCAGGGCAGAAACCAGCACTGAAGCTTTCTTT.

The V and J genes are TRBV7-8 and TRBJ1-4; 7 nucleotides agree with TRBD1. The V segment lost 3 bases and the J segment 7 bases; nucleotides outside the gene matches: 2. This CDR3 contains 13 residues. Per germline, CDR1 SGHVS and CDR2 FQNEAQ. CDR3 bases: TGTGCCAGCAGCTTGACAGGGCGTGAAAAACTGTTTTTT. Its protein product is CASSLTGREKLFF.